The 21 T cell receptor beta chains in this list originate from one sample, sequenced in a study of vaccination effects on CD4 cells after COVID-19. Before any sequencing was done, the ViraFEST assay used viral peptide pools to expand antigen-specific CD4+ T cells. Upon completion of roughly ten days in culture, CD4+ T cells were isolated. The vaccine given was either BNT162b2 or mRNA-1273, in two doses. Their antigens remain unidentified. Measured with immunoSEQ multiplex PCR; TCRdb has only the in-frame clones, and not every one. The data contain under 35,000 clones, over 60% of them singletons. This specimen was CD4+ T cells from PBMCs cultured with SARS-CoV-2 spike peptides, taken after COVID-19 vaccination. Source of these receptors: a human donor who received a COVID-19 vaccine.

This clone was recorded a few times. V usage is TRBV10-3 and J usage is TRBJ2-3, with 8 bases lining up with TRBD2. J lost 6 bases, V lost 7 bases, and 9 bases had no gene match. This CDR3 has 14 amino acids. Looked up from germline, CDR1 is ENHRY and CDR2 is SYGVKD. The CDR3 loop reads CAINMAGGEDTQYF. The CDR3 DNA sequence: TGTGCCATCAATATGGCGGGGGGCGAGGATACGCAGTATTTT.

This clone was counted only a few times. This chain uses TRBV27 with TRBJ1-6; TRBD1 matches 8 bases. Germline lookup yields CDR1 MNHEY and CDR2 SMNVEV (reference sequence). The CDR3 is 15 residues long. After removal of 5 bases from V and 10 bases from J, the junction contained 10 bases not matched to a gene. The CDR3 loop is CASSHQGQGDSPLHF. DNA for the CDR3: TGTGCCAGCAGTCACCAAGGACAGGGAGACTCACCCCTCCACTTT.

This clone has just a few counts. The V call is TRBV5-1, the J call TRBJ2-1; 9 bases fit TRBD1. V dropped 0 bases and J dropped 5; count of bases not matched to a gene: 6. The CDR3 extends over 16 amino acids. Germline loops: CDR1 SGHRS, CDR2 YFSETQ. The CDR3 region has the DNA TGCGCCAGCAGCTTGGCCGGGACAGGGATCAACAATGAGCAGTTCTTC. Encoded protein: CASSLAGTGINNEQFF. The variable domain in full, completed from reference TRBV5-1 and TRBJ2-1, reads KAGVTQTPRYLIKTRGQQVTLSCSPISGHRSVSWYQQTPGQGLQFLFEYFSETQRNKGNFPGRFSGRQFSNSRSEMNVSTLELGDSALYLCASSLAGTGINNEQFFGPGTRLTVL.

V gene TRBV10-3 combines with J gene TRBJ2-3; D perhaps matches TRBD2 (5 bases). This CDR3 spans 13 amino acids. From germline, CDR1 is ENHRY and CDR2 SYGVKD. V shed 3 bases and J shed 6 bases, with 10 bases lying between them. The CDR3 here is CAISDGLGDTQYF. CDR3 in DNA: TGTGCCATCAGTGACGGACTTGGCGATACGCAGTATTTT.

The chain couples TRBV27 to TRBJ2-3, with D maybe TRBD2 (6 bases). The CDR3 consists of 15 residues. CDR1 MNHEY and CDR2 SMNVEV come from the germline V gene (reference sequence). V lost 6 bases and J 0 bases, leaving 13 bases between the germline ends. This chain's CDR3 is CASRFSGGSTDTQYF. Written as DNA, the CDR3 is TGTGCCAGCAGGTTTAGCGGTGGTAGCACAGATACGCAGTATTTT.

The gene calls are TRBV7-8 and TRBJ1-1; the match to TRBD1 covers 10 bases. The germline V gene encodes CDR1 SGHVS and CDR2 FQNEAQ. This CDR3 comprises 16 residues. Unmatched junction bases numbered 9, after V lost 0 bases and J lost 8 bases. CDR3 amino acids: CASSLARGDRGLEAFF. CDR3 coding DNA: TGTGCCAGCAGCTTAGCCCGAGGGGACAGGGGCCTCGAAGCTTTCTTT.

This clone showed up just a few times. The genes are TRBV23-1 and TRBJ2-1, with 11 bases aligning to TRBD2. TRBV23-1 is annotated as an ORF whose role is uncertain. The CDR3 consists of 13 residues. The junction had 5 bases not matched to a gene; V was cut back by 8 bases and J by 8 bases. CDR3 sequence reads: CASPDSGRDEQFF. The CDR3, as DNA: TGCGCCAGCCCTGATAGCGGGAGGGATGAGCAGTTCTTC.

CDR3 in amino acids: CASTMRLAVTDTQYF. The CDR3 DNA follows: TGTGCCAGTACAATGAGACTAGCGGTTACAGATACGCAGTATTTT. The chain links TRBV19 to TRBJ2-3; TRBD2 aligns across 9 bases. The length of the CDR3 is 15 residues. Germline CDR1 and CDR2: LNHDA and SQIVND (reference sequence). V trimming: 7 bases; J trimming: 3 bases; junction bases outside the gene matches: 8.

The genes are TRBV10-3 and TRBJ1-2, with TRBD1 matching 9 bases. The germline CDR1 and CDR2 sequences are ENHRY and SYGVKD. CDR3 length: 13 residues. The V segment lost 2 bases and the J segment 6 bases; nucleotides outside the gene matches: 1. The CDR3 spells CAISETGGDGYTF. The CDR3 coding sequence is TGTGCCATCAGTGAGACAGGGGGCGATGGCTACACCTTC.

This clone was observed a handful of times. The rearrangement uses TRBV6-1 and TRBJ2-7; 13 nucleotides agree with TRBD2. This CDR3 region has 16 residues. The germline gives CDR1 MNHNS, CDR2 SASEGT. After removal of 4 bases from V and 1 base from J, the junction contained 4 bases not matched to a gene. The CDR3 region is CASSGSTSGGSYEQYF. For the CDR3, the DNA is TGTGCCAGCAGTGGGTCGACTAGCGGGGGGTCCTACGAGCAGTACTTC.

For the CDR3, the DNA is TGTGCCAGTAGAACCGGGACAGGGAGGGAGACCCAGTACTTC. Its protein is CASRTGTGRETQYF. V gene TRBV19 combines with J gene TRBJ2-5; 9 bases are a match to TRBD1. The germline V gene has CDR1 LNHDA and CDR2 SQIVND (reference sequence). This CDR3 has 14 amino acids. The ends lost 6 bases at V and 5 bases at J; junction bases unmatched: 7. The whole variable domain, remainder taken from reference TRBV19 and TRBJ2-5, is DGGITQSPKYLFRKEGQNVTLSCEQNLNHDAMYWYRQDPGQGLRLIYYSQIVNDFQKGDIAEGYSVSREKKESFPLTVTSAQKNPTAFYLCASRTGTGRETQYFGPGTRLLVL.

This clone was recorded a few times. The chain couples TRBV13 to TRBJ1-2; perhaps TRBD1 as D (6 bases). Germline CDR1 PRHDT, CDR2 FYEKMQ (reference sequence). V dropped 3 bases and J dropped 2 bases, with 13 bases sitting between them. This CDR3 is 15 amino acids long. As DNA, the CDR3 is TGTGCCAGCAGCTTCCTAGACAGGAGGAACTATGGCTACACCTTC. Protein sequence: CASSFLDRRNYGYTF. The full variable domain, in which reference TRBV13 and TRBJ1-2 provide the parts outside the CDR3, is AAGVIQSPRHLIKEKRETATLKCYPIPRHDTVYWYQQGPGQDPQFLISFYEKMQSDKGSIPDRFSAQQFSDYHSELNMSSLELGDSALYFCASSFLDRRNYGYTFGSGTRLTVV.

The chain carries TRBV19 and TRBJ1-5; 7 bases agree with TRBD1. V lost 8 bases to trimming and J lost 0 bases; unmatched junction nucleotides: 10. Germline lookup yields CDR1 LNHDA and CDR2 SQIVND (reference sequence). The CDR3 contains 16 residues. The CDR3 region has the DNA TGTGCCAGTTCGGGGTCAGGGGGATATAGCAATCAGCCCCAGCATTTT. Its translation is CASSGSGGYSNQPQHF.

This rearrangement joins TRBV6-2 or TRBV6-3 to TRBJ1-2; possibly TRBD1 for D (6 bases). The germline gives CDR1 MNHEY, CDR2 SVGEGT. The CDR3 extends over 14 amino acids. Trimming removed 4 bases at V and 4 bases at J, with 13 bases between. Written as DNA, the CDR3 is TGTGCCAGCAGTTTAGCAGGGGCCGTCTATGGCTACACCTTC. This encodes CASSLAGAVYGYTF.

The rearrangement uses TRBV27 and TRBJ1-6; the match to TRBD1 covers 10 bases. The length of the CDR3 is 16 residues. The junction had 11 bases not matched to a gene; V was cut back by 5 bases and J by 10 bases. Germline V gene lookup returns CDR1 MNHEY and CDR2 SMNVEV (reference sequence). CDR3 bases: TGTGCCAGCAGTGCCTTCTTCGGGACAGGGGAATCACCCCTCCACTTT. Amino acids: CASSAFFGTGESPLHF.

The rearrangement links TRBV24-1 to TRBJ2-1, with D maybe TRBD2 (6 bases). Germline V gives CDR1 KGHDR, CDR2 SFDVKD. V was pared by 5 bases and J by 8 bases, with 27 bases between. This CDR3 spans 18 amino acids. The CDR3 nucleotides are TGTGCCACCAGTGCCGGGGCCGAACGCGGGGCGCAGCGTGATGAGCAGTTCTTC. Its translation is CATSAGAERGAQRDEQFF.

The chain couples TRBV5-4 to TRBJ2-7, with TRBD2 matching over 8 bases. The CDR3 contains 13 residues. V lost 4 bases and J lost 5; bases outside the gene matches: 5. Germline CDR1 SGHNT, CDR2 YYREEE (reference sequence). CDR3 residues: CASSPGGRDEQYF. The CDR3 coding sequence is TGTGCCAGCAGCCCGGGAGGGCGCGACGAGCAGTACTTC. The full variable domain, with the rest looked up from reference TRBV5-4 and TRBJ2-7, is ETGVTQSPTHLIKTRGQQVTLRCSSQSGHNTVSWYQQALGQGPQFIFQYYREEENGRGNFPPRFSGLQFPNYSSELNVNALELDDSALYLCASSPGGRDEQYFGPGTRLTVT.

The chain has TRBV5-1 and TRBJ2-7; 8 nucleotides align to TRBD2. Germline CDR1 SGHRS, CDR2 YFSETQ. J lost 3 bases, V lost 4 bases, and 12 bases had no gene match. The CDR3 is made up of 16 amino acids. CDR3 DNA sequence: TGCGCCAGCAGCCCGGGGGGGGGAATCGGTCGCTACGAGCAGTACTTC. Translation gives CASSPGGGIGRYEQYF.

The chain links TRBV5-1 to TRBJ2-1; perhaps D is TRBD1 or TRBD2 (5 bases each). Germline CDR1 and CDR2: SGHRS and YFSETQ. The CDR3 runs to 15 residues. V dropped 1 base and J dropped 2 bases, with 10 bases sitting between them. In nucleotides, the CDR3 is TGCGCCAGCAGCTTGTCCGGGGACCCCTACAATGAGCAGTTCTTC. The encoded protein is CASSLSGDPYNEQFF.

This clone has more than one count but fewer than ten. The rearrangement joins TRBV5-1 to TRBJ2-5; no definite D call. The CDR3 is 15 residues long. With 4 bases removed from V and 2 bases from J, the gap between germline ends came to 15 bases. CDR1 SGHRS and CDR2 YFSETQ come from the germline V gene. The CDR3 loop reads CASSRWPLLQETQYF. Written as DNA, the CDR3 is TGCGCCAGCAGCCGCTGGCCGCTACTACAAGAGACCCAGTACTTC.

This chain joins TRBV19 and TRBJ1-5; D may be TRBD1 (5 bases). Germline assignment: CDR1 LNHDA and CDR2 SQIVND (reference sequence). The CDR3 spans 15 residues. Trimming took 6 bases from V and 4 from J, leaving 16 bases between them. Here the CDR3 reads CASSVMGGGNQPQHF. The CDR3 DNA reads TGTGCCAGTAGCGTCATGGGGGGAGGGAATCAGCCCCAGCATTTT.